These 5 T cell receptor beta chains came from one sample sequenced in a study of blood T cell repertoires in COVID-19. Repertoires were generated with immunoSEQ multiplex PCR, while TCRdb's copy carries only in-frame clones and drops some. The table lists 150,000 to 200,000 clones, approximately 84% of them singletons, with about 1.2% in the top ten. The sample was PBMCs or T cells enriched from blood (not recorded which). These receptors originate from a human donor with acute COVID-19. The donor label of this sample is uncertain.

V usage is TRBV10-3 and J usage is TRBJ1-3, with D uncertain. The CDR3 has 13 residues. The V and J ends lost 3 bases and 8 bases respectively, with 11 bases between them. CDR1 is ENHRY and CDR2 is SYGVKD in the germline V gene. CDR3 loop: CAISDGHEDTIYF. The CDR3 nucleotides are TGTGCCATCAGTGATGGTCATGAGGACACCATATATTTT.

This clone appeared once. V gene TRBV5-1 combines with J gene TRBJ2-1, with 8 positions matching TRBD1. The CDR3 sequence is 15 residues long. Germline V CDR1 and CDR2: SGHRS, YFSETQ. V shed 2 bases and J 7 bases; nucleotides not matched to a gene: 8. The DNA for the CDR3 is TGCGCCAGCAGCTTAAAACAGGGGGTAGGGAATGAGCAGTTCTTC. Its protein product is CASSLKQGVGNEQFF.

V gene TRBV7-2 combines with J gene TRBJ2-5; 8 bases agree with TRBD2. J was trimmed by 5 bases and V by 5 bases; bases with no gene match: 10. Germline assignment: CDR1 SGHTA and CDR2 FQGNSA. The CDR3 is 15 amino acids. CDR3 bases: TGTGCCAGCAGCCTCGTTGCGGGAGGCAGGGAGACCCAGTACTTC. Translating it yields CASSLVAGGRETQYF. Variable domain in full (rest from reference TRBV7-2 and TRBJ2-5): GAGVSQSPSNKVTEKGKDVELRCDPISGHTALYWYRQSLGQGLEFLIYFQGNSAPDKSGLPSDRFSAERTGGSVSTLTIQRTQQEDSAVYLCASSLVAGGRETQYFGPGTRLLVL.

V gene TRBV10-3 combines with J gene TRBJ2-5; a weak D match, TRBD2 (6 bases). There are 13 residues in the CDR3. Between the trimmed V and J ends, which lost 7 bases and 0 bases, there was a span of 9 bases. The germline CDR1 and CDR2 sequences are ENHRY and SYGVKD. The CDR3 protein is CAIKGGYQETQYF. CDR3 DNA sequence: TGTGCCATCAAAGGAGGGTACCAAGAGACCCAGTACTTC.

CDR3 DNA sequence: TGCAGCGTTGGCCAGGGGGCAGAGAACACTGAAGCTTTCTTT. Residues: CSVGQGAENTEAFF. The rearrangement links TRBV29-1 to TRBJ1-1; 8 bases agree with TRBD1. Per the germline V gene, CDR1 is SQVTM and CDR2 is ANQGSEA. The trim removed 4 bases at V and 1 base at J, leaving 5 bases unmatched. The CDR3 runs 14 residues. Complete variable domain (other parts from reference TRBV29-1 and TRBJ1-1): SAVISQKPSRDICQRGTSLTIQCQVDSQVTMMFWYRQQPGQSLTLIATANQGSEATYESGFVIDKFPISRPNLTFSTLTVSNMSPEDSSIYLCSVGQGAENTEAFFGQGTRLTVV.